Below are 31 T cell receptor beta chains sequenced from a single sample in a study of shared T cell receptors in the human thymus. The data were produced by immunoSEQ multiplex PCR, yet TCRdb's version contains in-frame clones alone and is incomplete. The repertoire includes some 760,000 clones, approximately 83% of them detected once, and around 0.0099% sits in the top ten. The same sample was also studied in work on human thymus T cells.

Specimen: thymocytes. These receptor sequences come from a girl under three years old with a congenital heart defect.

This clone has a handful of counts. This chain joins TRBV6-1 and TRBJ1-1, with TRBD1 as a possible D gene (6 bases). Germline V CDR1 and CDR2: MNHNS, SASEGT. Trimming pared 7 bases from V and 1 base from J, leaving 16 bases between. The CDR3 covers 15 residues. CDR3 sequence: CASKIRGRGNTEAFF. CDR3 sequence (DNA): TGTGCCAGCAAGATCAGGGGTAGAGGGAACACTGAAGCTTTCTTT.

V and J are TRBV5-6 and TRBJ2-1; maybe TRBD2 (6 bases). The CDR3 covers 14 residues. Trimming removed 2 bases from V and 3 bases from J, with 9 bases in between. The V gene's germline CDR1 is SGHDT and CDR2 YYEEEE. This CDR3 reads CASSLGTLYNEQFF. DNA of the CDR3: TGTGCCAGCAGCTTAGGGACTCTCTACAATGAGCAGTTCTTC.

The chain links TRBV5-1 to TRBJ1-1, with 7 nucleotides matching TRBD1. Germline CDR1 reads SGHRS; CDR2 reads YFSETQ. This CDR3 is built from 13 residues. J was trimmed by 3 bases and V by 3 bases; bases with no gene match: 2. Here the CDR3 DNA reads TGCGCCAGCAGCTGGGGACAGTACACTGAAGCTTTCTTT. Protein: CASSWGQYTEAFF.

The rearrangement uses TRBV13 and TRBJ2-7; 11 nucleotides align to TRBD1. Germline trimming cut 4 bases from V and 3 bases from J; bases unmatched to any gene: 5. Germline CDR1 PRHDT, CDR2 FYEKMQ (reference sequence). The CDR3 contains 15 residues. The CDR3 protein is CASSSGQGVIYEQYF. CDR3 in DNA: TGTGCCAGCAGCTCGGGACAGGGGGTAATCTACGAGCAGTACTTC. Variable domain in full (rest from reference TRBV13 and TRBJ2-7): AAGVIQSPRHLIKEKRETATLKCYPIPRHDTVYWYQQGPGQDPQFLISFYEKMQSDKGSIPDRFSAQQFSDYHSELNMSSLELGDSALYFCASSSGQGVIYEQYFGPGTRLTVT.

V is TRBV7-9 and J is TRBJ2-7; 12 bases fit TRBD1. The V and J ends lost 5 bases and 7 bases, in that order; junction bases with no gene match: 6. Germline V gene sequence: CDR1 SEHNR, CDR2 FQNEAQ (reference sequence). This CDR3 is 14 amino acids long. Written as DNA, the CDR3 is TGTGCCAGCAGCAAACGGGACAGGGGGCTTGAGCAGTACTTC. Its protein is CASSKRDRGLEQYF.

The chain uses TRBV28 and TRBJ1-4, with D perhaps matching TRBD1 (5 bases). Germline CDR1 MDHEN, CDR2 SYDVKM. Trimming cost V 6 bases and J 1 base, with 12 bases left between them. CDR3 length: 15 amino acids. The CDR3 bases are TGTGCCAGCAGGGAGGGGATCAAAACTAATGAAAAACTGTTTTTT. Translated: CASREGIKTNEKLFF.

This chain links TRBV4-3 with TRBJ1-3; D perhaps matches TRBD1 (5 bases). Trimming shortened V by 4 bases and J by 0 bases, and 28 bases separated the two germline ends. Germline V gene data show CDR1 as LGHNA and CDR2 as YSLEER. This CDR3 is 21 amino acids long. The DNA of the CDR3 is TGCGCCAGCAGCCCCACACACCCGGCCCGGGGGGGTTGGAGCTCTGGAAACACCATATATTTT. The encoded protein is CASSPTHPARGGWSSGNTIYF.

The rearrangement uses TRBV5-4 and TRBJ2-7; perhaps TRBD1 as D (6 bases). CDR3 length: 17 amino acids. CDR1 is SGHNT, CDR2 YYREEE, per germline (reference sequence). V was clipped by 4 bases and J by 5 bases, with 25 bases between them. This CDR3 is CASSNKTGHPPYDEQYF. DNA for the CDR3: TGTGCCAGCAGCAATAAAACAGGGCACCCGCCCTACGACGAGCAGTACTTC.

This chain connects TRBV13 to TRBJ2-3; D is uncertain. Trimming pared 7 bases from V and 1 base from J, leaving 18 bases between. This CDR3 is built from 16 residues. CDR1 PRHDT and CDR2 FYEKMQ come from the germline V gene (reference sequence). CDR3 sequence: CASTKSRLLRTDTQYF. The CDR3 bases are TGTGCCAGCACCAAAAGCCGACTGTTACGCACAGATACGCAGTATTTT.

The rearrangement links TRBV2 to TRBJ2-5, with TRBD1 identical over 8 bases. Germline V gene lookup returns CDR1 SNHLY and CDR2 FYNNEI. V dropped 1 base and J dropped 5; count of bases not matched to a gene: 9. The CDR3 is 16 residues long. Here the CDR3 reads CASSEEGQAPLETQYF. CDR3 DNA sequence: TGTGCCAGCAGTGAAGAGGGACAGGCGCCTCTGGAGACCCAGTACTTC.

The chain is built from TRBV7-2 and TRBJ1-2; D is possibly TRBD1 (5 bases). The germline V gene has CDR1 SGHTA and CDR2 FQGNSA. This CDR3 comprises 13 residues. Trimming removed 0 bases at V and 8 bases at J, with 10 bases between. The CDR3 DNA reads TGTGCCAGCAGCTTAGCAGGGGTAGGCGGCTACACCTTC. Translation: CASSLAGVGGYTF.

The genes are TRBV19 and TRBJ2-1, with D tentatively TRBD2 (6 bases). CDR3 length: 13 residues. V lost 3 bases and J 8 bases, leaving 11 bases between the germline ends. Germline V lookup: CDR1 LNHDA, CDR2 SQIVND (reference sequence). In nucleotides, the CDR3 is TGTGCCAGTAGTATCCCCGGGAGCGATGAGCAGTTCTTC. Translated: CASSIPGSDEQFF. Full variable domain (missing parts from reference TRBV19 and TRBJ2-1): DGGITQSPKYLFRKEGQNVTLSCEQNLNHDAMYWYRQDPGQGLRLIYYSQIVNDFQKGDIAEGYSVSREKKESFPLTVTSAQKNPTAFYLCASSIPGSDEQFFGPGTRLTVL.

This chain connects TRBV6-6 to TRBJ1-4; D call uncertain. Germline V CDR1 and CDR2: MNHNY, SVGAGI (reference sequence). The CDR3 runs to 15 residues. The V gene lost 4 bases and the J gene lost 0 bases, with 9 bases spanning the gap. CDR3 bases: TGTGCCAGCAGTTGCGGGCGTGCAACTAATGAAAAACTGTTTTTT. The encoded protein is CASSCGRATNEKLFF.

The rearrangement joins TRBV4-3 to TRBJ2-3; D ambiguous. The germline V gene encodes CDR1 LGHNA and CDR2 YSLEER. V was cut by 0 bases and J by 3 bases, with 16 bases left in between. There are 17 residues in the CDR3. The CDR3 nucleotides read TGCGCCAGCAGCCAAGATAGACATCCGAATGAAACAGATACGCAGTATTTT. Its protein is CASSQDRHPNETDTQYF.

This clone was observed a few times. V and J are TRBV4-3 and TRBJ2-1; 7 bases match TRBD2. The trim removed 3 bases at V and 5 bases at J, leaving 7 bases unmatched. CDR3 size: 15 residues. Germline CDR1 and CDR2: LGHNA and YSLEER. CDR3: CASSHPRGSHNEQFF. The CDR3 nucleotides read TGCGCCAGCAGCCATCCGCGGGGGTCTCACAATGAGCAGTTCTTC.

CDR3: CASRRSSYNEQFF. CDR3 bases: TGTGCCAGCAGACGGAGCTCCTACAATGAGCAGTTCTTC. The chain employs TRBV6-1 and TRBJ2-1; D call uncertain. V lost 6 bases and J 0 bases, leaving 6 bases between the germline ends. The germline V gene encodes CDR1 MNHNS and CDR2 SASEGT. The length of the CDR3 is 13 residues.

This clone was seen a single time. The chain carries TRBV5-5 and TRBJ2-3, with D possibly being TRBD1 (6 bases). The CDR3 runs to 17 residues. Germline V CDR1 and CDR2: SGHKS, YYEKEE (reference sequence). Trimming cost V 1 base and J 1 base, with 16 bases left between them. The CDR3 DNA sequence: TGTGCCAGCAGCTTGTTGGTGAGAGGGGGTGGCACAGATACGCAGTATTTT. Its protein is CASSLLVRGGGTDTQYF.

This rearrangement joins TRBV5-6 to TRBJ2-3, with D maybe TRBD1 (5 bases). V dropped 1 base and J dropped 2 bases, with 23 bases sitting between them. The CDR3 is 19 residues long. Germline values: CDR1 SGHDT, CDR2 YYEEEE. The DNA for the CDR3 is TGTGCCAGCAGCTTGTTCCTTCCGACAGAACCATTCTACACAGATACGCAGTATTTT. Translation gives CASSLFLPTEPFYTDTQYF.

This chain connects TRBV29-1 to TRBJ2-2; no clear D. The CDR3 extends over 11 amino acids. Germline assignment: CDR1 SQVTM and CDR2 ANQGSEA. V was clipped by 1 base and J by 7 bases, with 4 bases between them. CDR3 nucleotides: TGCAGCGTTGAAGTTAACGGGGAGCTGTTTTTT. As protein: CSVEVNGELFF.

V is TRBV30 and J is TRBJ2-7; 8 nucleotides match TRBD1. The germline V gene encodes CDR1 GTSNPN and CDR2 SVGIG (reference sequence). The junction had 7 bases not matched to a gene; V was cut back by 5 bases and J by 4 bases. CDR3 length equals 13 residues. The DNA for the CDR3 is TGTGCCTGGGGTCGGACAGGGCTTTACGAGCAGTACTTC. Translated: CAWGRTGLYEQYF.

The chain has TRBV6-1 and TRBJ2-1; maybe TRBD2 (5 bases). Germline CDR1 reads MNHNS; CDR2 reads SASEGT. There are 12 residues in the CDR3. V was cut by 5 bases and J by 9 bases, with 11 bases left in between. This CDR3 reads CASSRPRGEQFF. The CDR3 bases are TGTGCCAGCAGTAGACCCCGGGGTGAGCAGTTCTTC.

This clone has just one count. The chain links TRBV19 to TRBJ1-1; maybe TRBD1 (6 bases). The CDR3 is 16 residues long. The germline gives CDR1 LNHDA, CDR2 SQIVND (reference sequence). V shed 4 bases and J shed 5 bases, with 20 bases lying between them. CDR3 bases: TGTGCCAGTAGTACAGGGGTGCCGCAGGTGAGAACTGAAGCTTTCTTT. Protein sequence: CASSTGVPQVRTEAFF.

This clone was counted a few times. V gene TRBV4-3 combines with J gene TRBJ2-5; 10 positions match TRBD2. The ends lost 0 bases at V and 1 base at J; junction bases unmatched: 14. Per germline, CDR1 LGHNA and CDR2 YSLEER. The CDR3 runs 20 residues. The CDR3 bases are TGCGCCAGCAGCCAAGATCGTCTAGCGGGGGCCGGAGGGATCCAAGAGACCCAGTACTTC. The encoded protein is CASSQDRLAGAGGIQETQYF.

This clone was recorded once. The V and J genes are TRBV6-1 and TRBJ1-3, with a weak D call TRBD1 (6 bases). The V and J ends lost 5 bases and 4 bases respectively, with 15 bases between them. This CDR3 is built from 15 residues. CDR1 and CDR2 from the germline V gene are MNHNS and SASEGT. The DNA for the CDR3 is TGTGCCAGCAGTACCGGGACAACCGTCGGAAACACCATATATTTT. It is translated as CASSTGTTVGNTIYF.

V usage is TRBV5-6 and J usage is TRBJ2-2; D might be TRBD1 (6 bases). Germline values: CDR1 SGHDT, CDR2 YYEEEE. V was pared by 3 bases and J by 14 bases, with 32 bases between. The CDR3 runs 18 residues. CDR3 nucleotides: TGTGCCAGCAGCTACACATCCACAGGGAAAGTTTACAATGTTCGTCTGTTTTTT. This gives the protein CASSYTSTGKVYNVRLFF. Full variable domain (outside the CDR3, taken from reference TRBV5-6 and TRBJ2-2): DAGVTQSPTHLIKTRGQQVTLRCSPKSGHDTVSWYQQALGQGPQFIFQYYEEEERQRGNFPDRFSGHQFPNYSSELNVNALLLGDSALYLCASSYTSTGKVYNVRLFFGEGSRLTVL.

CDR3 region: CASSPVARGIYNEQFF. DNA of the CDR3: TGTGCCAGCAGTCCAGTCGCGCGAGGGATCTACAATGAGCAGTTCTTC. This chain links TRBV27 with TRBJ2-1; a possible D gene is TRBD2 (5 bases). The CDR3 has 16 residues. Trimming pared 5 bases from V and 3 bases from J, leaving 17 bases between. From germline, CDR1 is MNHEY and CDR2 SMNVEV (reference sequence).

CDR3 sequence (DNA): TGTGCCAGCAGTGAAGCGAAGGGGCTTCCGGACAGACCTCTGGAGCAGTACTTC. This gives the protein CASSEAKGLPDRPLEQYF. The chain carries TRBV6-1 and TRBJ2-7; D is possibly TRBD1 (6 bases). There are 18 residues in the CDR3. V was cut by 0 bases and J by 7 bases, with 25 bases left in between. The germline V gene encodes CDR1 MNHNS and CDR2 SASEGT.

The chain couples TRBV5-1 to TRBJ2-3; 14 bases are a match to TRBD2. V gave up 4 bases and J gave up 5 bases; unmatched junction bases: 6. Germline V gene sequence: CDR1 SGHRS, CDR2 YFSETQ. The CDR3 is 16 amino acids. Here the CDR3 reads CASSGTSGGQIDTQYF. The CDR3 bases are TGCGCCAGCAGCGGGACTAGCGGGGGCCAAATAGATACGCAGTATTTT.

This chain connects TRBV4-3 to TRBJ1-6, with D possibly being TRBD1 (6 bases). V was shortened by 1 base and J by 10 bases, with 20 bases between the two germline ends. Germline lookup yields CDR1 LGHNA and CDR2 YSLEER. The CDR3 totals 17 residues. CDR3 nucleotide sequence: TGCGCCAGCAGCCAAGGTGCAGGGAAACAGGGAATCTCACCCCTCCACTTT. It is translated as CASSQGAGKQGISPLHF.

The V call is TRBV5-1, the J call TRBJ1-2; 8 bases are shared with TRBD1. Trimming removed 4 bases from V and 5 bases from J; junction bases left unmatched: 10. The CDR3 contains 15 residues. Germline V gene data show CDR1 as SGHRS and CDR2 as YFSETQ. CDR3 residues: CASSRQGTGSYGYTF. Here the CDR3 DNA reads TGCGCCAGCAGCAGACAGGGGACAGGATCGTATGGCTACACCTTC.

The chain recombines TRBV2 with TRBJ2-7; TRBD1 is a possible D gene (5 bases). Between the trimmed V and J ends, which lost 3 bases and 0 bases, there was a span of 9 bases. Germline V gene sequence: CDR1 SNHLY, CDR2 FYNNEI. This CDR3 comprises 14 residues. The CDR3 region has the DNA TGTGCCAGCAGTGACAGGGTTAGCTCCTACGAGCAGTACTTC. Its translation is CASSDRVSSYEQYF.